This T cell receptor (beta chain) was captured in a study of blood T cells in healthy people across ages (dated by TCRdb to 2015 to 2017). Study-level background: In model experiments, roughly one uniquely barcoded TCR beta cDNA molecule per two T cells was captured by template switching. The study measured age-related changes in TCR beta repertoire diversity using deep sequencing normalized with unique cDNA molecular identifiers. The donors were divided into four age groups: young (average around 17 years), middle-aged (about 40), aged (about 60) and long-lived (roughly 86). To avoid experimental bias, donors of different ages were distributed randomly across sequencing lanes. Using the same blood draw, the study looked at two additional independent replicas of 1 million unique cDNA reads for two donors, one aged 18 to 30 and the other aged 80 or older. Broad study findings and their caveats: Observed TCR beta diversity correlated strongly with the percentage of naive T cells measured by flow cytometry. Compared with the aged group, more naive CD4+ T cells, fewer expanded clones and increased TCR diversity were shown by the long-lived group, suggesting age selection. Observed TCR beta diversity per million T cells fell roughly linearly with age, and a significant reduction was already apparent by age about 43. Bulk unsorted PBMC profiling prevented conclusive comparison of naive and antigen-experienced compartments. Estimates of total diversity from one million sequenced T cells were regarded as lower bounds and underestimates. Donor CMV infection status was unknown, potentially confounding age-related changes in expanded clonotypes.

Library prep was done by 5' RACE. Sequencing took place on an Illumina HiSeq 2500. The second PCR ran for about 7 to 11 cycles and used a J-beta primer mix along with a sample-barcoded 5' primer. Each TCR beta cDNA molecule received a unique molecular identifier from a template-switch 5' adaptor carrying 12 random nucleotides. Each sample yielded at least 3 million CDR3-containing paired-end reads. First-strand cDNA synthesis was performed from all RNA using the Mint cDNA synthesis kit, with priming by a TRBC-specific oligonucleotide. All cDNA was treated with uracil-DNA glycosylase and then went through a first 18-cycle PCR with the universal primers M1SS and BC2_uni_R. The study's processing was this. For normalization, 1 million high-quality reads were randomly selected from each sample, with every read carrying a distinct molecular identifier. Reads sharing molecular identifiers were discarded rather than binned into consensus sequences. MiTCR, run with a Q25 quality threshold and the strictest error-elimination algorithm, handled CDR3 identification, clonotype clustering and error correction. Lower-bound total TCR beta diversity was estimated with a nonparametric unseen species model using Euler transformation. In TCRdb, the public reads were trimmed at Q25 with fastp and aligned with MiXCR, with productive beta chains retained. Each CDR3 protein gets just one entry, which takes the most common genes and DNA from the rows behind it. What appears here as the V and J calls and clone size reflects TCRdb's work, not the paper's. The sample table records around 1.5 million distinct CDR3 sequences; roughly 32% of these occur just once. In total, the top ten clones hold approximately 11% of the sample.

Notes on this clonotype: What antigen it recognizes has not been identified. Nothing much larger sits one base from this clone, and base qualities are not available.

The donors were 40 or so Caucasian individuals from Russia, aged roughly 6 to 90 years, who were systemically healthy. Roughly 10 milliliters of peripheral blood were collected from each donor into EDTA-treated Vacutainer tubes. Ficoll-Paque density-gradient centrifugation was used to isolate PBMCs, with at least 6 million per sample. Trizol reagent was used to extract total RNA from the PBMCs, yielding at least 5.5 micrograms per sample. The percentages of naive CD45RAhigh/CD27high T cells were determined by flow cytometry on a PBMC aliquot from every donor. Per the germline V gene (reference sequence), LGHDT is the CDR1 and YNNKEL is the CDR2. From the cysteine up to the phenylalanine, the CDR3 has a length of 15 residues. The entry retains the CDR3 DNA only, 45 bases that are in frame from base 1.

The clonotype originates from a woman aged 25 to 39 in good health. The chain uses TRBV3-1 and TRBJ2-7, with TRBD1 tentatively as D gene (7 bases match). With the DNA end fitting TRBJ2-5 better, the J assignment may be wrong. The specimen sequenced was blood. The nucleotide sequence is TGTGCCAGCAGCTCCGCCCTGACAGGGAGGGAGACCCAGTACTTC. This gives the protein CASSSALTGRETQYF.